This record covers a single T cell receptor beta chain. The data were obtained in a study of blood T cell repertoires in COVID-19. Study context: T cells, B-cell-depleted T cells, or PBMCs provided the cDNA or gDNA that served as material.

Per the study methods: Researchers report that nucleated cell counts were estimated from reference gene primer amplification. TCRdb's table, derived via immunoSEQ multiplex PCR, lists solely in-frame clones and lacks some. Clone size and V and J calls were adopted from that table, with D and trimming inferred from the DNA. The data show some 190,000 clones, 75% to 90% seen once. The CDR3 loop spans 16 amino acids. The V gene lost 2 bases and the J gene lost 3 bases, with 16 bases spanning the gap. From germline, CDR1 is SGHTA and CDR2 FQGNSA. The rearrangement links TRBV7-2 to TRBJ1-2, with a weak D call TRBD1 (5 bases). The specimen sequenced was peripheral blood. This receptor was taken from a man aged 25 to 45 with acute or convalescent COVID-19. The DNA of the CDR3 is TGTGCCAGCAGCTTATCTTTTTTAGGGGCGGACTATGGCTACACCTTC. Its translation: CASSLSFLGADYGYTF. The full variable domain, rest sourced from reference TRBV7-2 and TRBJ1-2, is GAGVSQSPSNKVTEKGKDVELRCDPISGHTALYWYRQSLGQGLEFLIYFQGNSAPDKSGLPSDRFSAERTGGSVSTLTIQRTQQEDSAVYLCASSLSFLGADYGYTFGSGTRLTVV.